Listed below are T cell receptor beta chains from one sample, sequenced in a study of CD8 T cells in ankylosing spondylitis. TCRdb ran MiXCR on the 5' RACE reads and lists one entry per CDR3 protein. This sample has hundreds of thousands of distinct CDR3 sequences, with roughly 10% found just once. The sequencing input was blood, either unsorted or a sorted T cell fraction (not recorded which). These receptors came from a male donor with ankylosing spondylitis or in good health (not recorded which). The CDR3 runs from the conserved cysteine through the conserved F or W. Each record gives: clone size, D gene, V gene, J gene, CDR3 DNA, CDR3 protein. The D gene is left open where the match is weak. Rows may omit the clone size; those that give it use once, few, many or a size class.

>many|NA|TRBV7-9|TRBJ2-4
TGTGCCAGCAGCTTAGGACAGAAAAACATTCAGTACTTC
CASSLGQKNIQYF
>NA|NA|TRBV10-3|TRBJ1-3
TGTGCCATCAGTGAGTCAAGCGGGGGGCACGCTGGAAACACCATATATTTT
CAISESSGGHAGNTIYF
>many|NA|TRBV6-1|TRBJ1-2
TGTGCCAGCAGTGAAGCGGAGGGGCCCTATGGCTACACCTTC
CASSEAEGPYGYTF
>few|NA|TRBV6-4|TRBJ2-5
TGTGCCAGCAGTGAAAGTAGTATCACCGGGACCCAGTACTTC
CASSESSITGTQYF
>many|NA|TRBV27|TRBJ2-1
TGTGCCAGCAGTTGGGGGGACTCCTACAATGAGCAGTTCTTC
CASSWGDSYNEQFF
>many|TRBD2|TRBV20-1|TRBJ2-5
TGCAGTGCGCCATTTACGGGGGGGAGGGAGACCCAGTACTTC
CSAPFTGGRETQYF
>many|TRBD1|TRBV5-1|TRBJ2-7
TGCGCCAGCAGCACCGGACAGGAACTCGGGGAGCAGTACTTC
CASSTGQELGEQYF
>NA|TRBD1|TRBV5-5|TRBJ1-6
TGTGCCAGCAGCTTGGGGACAGGGGCTTCACCCCTCCACTTT
CASSLGTGASPLHF
>many|TRBD2|TRBV11-2|TRBJ2-3
TGTGCCAGCAGCTTAAGGGCTAGCGGGGGGACCACAGATACGCAGTATTTT
CASSLRASGGTTDTQYF
>many|NA|TRBV29-1|TRBJ2-3
TGCAGCGTTGATTCCGGGAGTGAGGGTATGAGCACAGATACGCAGTATTTT
CSVDSGSEGMSTDTQYF
>many|NA|TRBV29-1|TRBJ1-1
TGCAGCGTTGAAGATTCAGGGGCCCCGGGAGCGGCTTTCTTT
CSVEDSGAPGAAFF
>few|TRBD1|TRBV13|TRBJ2-1
TGTGCCAGCAGCCCCCGGCGGGACAGGGGCTCCTACAATGAGCAGTTCTTC
CASSPRRDRGSYNEQFF
>many|NA|TRBV12-3/TRBV12-4|TRBJ2-2
TGTGCCAGCAATAACAGGGACCGCACCGGGGAGCTGTTTTTT
CASNNRDRTGELFF
>NA|NA|TRBV12-3/TRBV12-4|TRBJ2-5
TGTGCCAGCAGTTTATTGGGGGCGACAGTACAAGAGACCCAGTACTTC
CASSLLGATVQETQYF
>many|TRBD1|TRBV18|TRBJ1-2
TGTGCCAGCTCACAATGGGACGAACCCAGGGGGCATGGCTACACCTTC
CASSQWDEPRGHGYTF
>many|NA|TRBV12-3/TRBV12-4|TRBJ1-3
TGTGCCAGCGCTCCAGCTTACTCTGGAAACACCATATATTTT
CASAPAYSGNTIYF
>many|NA|TRBV7-8|TRBJ1-4
TGTGCCAGCAGCTTAGAAGGAAACGAAAAACTGTTTTTT
CASSLEGNEKLFF
>many|NA|TRBV20-1|TRBJ2-6
TGCAGTGCGCGCGACGGACGAACAGGGACTGGGGCCAACGTCCTGACTTTC
CSARDGRTGTGANVLTF
>medium-sized|NA|TRBV12-3/TRBV12-4|TRBJ1-5
TGTGCCAGCAGTTTAGGATTTAATCAGCCCCAGCATTTT
CASSLGFNQPQHF
>many|NA|TRBV5-1|TRBJ2-2
TGCGCCAGCAGCTTGGTAGGACAAAACACCGGGGAGCTGTTTTTT
CASSLVGQNTGELFF
>few|TRBD1|TRBV20-1|TRBJ1-6
TGCAGTGGCTTTGACAGGGGTAGTTCACCCCTCCACTTT
CSGFDRGSSPLHF
>NA|TRBD2|TRBV29-1|TRBJ2-1
TGCAGCGTCCTTGGGACTAGCGGGGCCTCCTCCTACGATGAGCAGTTTTTC
CSVLGTSGASSYDEQFF
>few|NA|TRBV5-6|TRBJ2-7
TGTGCCAGCAGCTTGTCTTGGCAGGGCAGGGGTGGGAACGAGCAGTACTTC
CASSLSWQGRGGNEQYF
>NA|TRBD1|TRBV20-1|TRBJ1-6
TGCAGTGCTAGGGGGACAGATAATTCACCCCTCCACTTT
CSARGTDNSPLHF
>many|TRBD1|TRBV6-1|TRBJ2-1
TGTGCCAGCAGACGAACGGACAGGGGTGTTGAGCAGTTCTTC
CASRRTDRGVEQFF
>many|NA|TRBV5-5|TRBJ1-1
TGTGCCAGCAGCTTGGCAGGGTTGGAAGCTTTCTTT
CASSLAGLEAFF
>many|NA|TRBV7-8|TRBJ2-5
TGTGCCAGCAGCCAAACGTCCCTTCAAGAGACCCAGTACTTC
CASSQTSLQETQYF
>few|NA|TRBV19|TRBJ1-5
TGTGCCAGTAGTCTTAACGGTGTTCAGGCCCAGCATTTT
CASSLNGVQAQHF
>many|NA|TRBV9|TRBJ2-3
TGTGCCAGCAGCGTAGGTCCGGGCCCAGATACGCAGTATTTT
CASSVGPGPDTQYF
>few|TRBD1|TRBV5-6|TRBJ2-7
TGTGCCAGCAGCTGGGACAGGGGGAGCGAGCAGTACTTC
CASSWDRGSEQYF
>NA|NA|TRBV5-1|TRBJ1-1
TGCGCCAGCAATCGGCAGAGCCCCCAGAACACTGAAGCTTTCTTT
CASNRQSPQNTEAFF
>few|NA|TRBV6-1|TRBJ2-2
TGTGCCAGCAGTGAAATAGGAGGGATCAGCACCGGGGAGCTGTTTTTT
CASSEIGGISTGELFF
>many|TRBD1|TRBV20-1|TRBJ2-2
TGCAGTGCTAGAGATCGTACGTCACAGGGGTCCGGCACCGGGGAGCTGTTTTTT
CSARDRTSQGSGTGELFF
>few|NA|TRBV7-9|TRBJ2-4
TGTGCCAGCAAGAGGGAAAACATTCAGTACTTC
CASKRENIQYF
>few|NA|TRBV20-1|TRBJ2-5
TGCAGTGCTAGAGATGCCAGGGCAGGGGAGACCCAGTACTTC
CSARDARAGETQYF
>NA|NA|TRBV29-1|TRBJ1-2
TGCAGCGTCCACGCAGGGAACTATGGCTACACCTTC
CSVHAGNYGYTF
>NA|NA|TRBV2|TRBJ2-3
TGTGCCAGCCGGGCCCAGCTTCGGGCCCCTCGGAGAGATACGCAGTATTTT
CASRAQLRAPRRDTQYF
>many|TRBD1|TRBV6-5|TRBJ1-5
TGTGCCAGCATGGGGTCGACAGGGTCCCAGCATTTT
CASMGSTGSQHF
>many|TRBD1|TRBV7-7|TRBJ2-5
TGTGCTAGCAGCTCCGGGACAGGGGAAAAGACCCAGTACTTC
CASSSGTGEKTQYF
>few|NA|TRBV5-5|TRBJ2-3
TGTGCCAGCAGCGCCTGGGAGGCGAGCACAGATACGCAGTATTTT
CASSAWEASTDTQYF
>NA|TRBD1|TRBV20-1|TRBJ2-7
TGCAGTGCGGGCGGACAGGGAGATCTTTCCTACGAGCAGTACTTC
CSAGGQGDLSYEQYF
>many|NA|TRBV5-5|TRBJ2-3
TGTGCCAGCAGCTTGATGGCTCAGGGCACAGATACGCAGTATTTT
CASSLMAQGTDTQYF
>NA|TRBD1|TRBV6-1|TRBJ1-2
TGTGCCAGCACCTGGACAGGGATAACTATGGCTAAAGGCTACACCTTC
CASTWTGITMAKGYTF
>many|NA|TRBV15|TRBJ1-5
TGTGCCACCAGCAGACAGATCGACAGCTCCAATCAGCCCCAGCATTTT
CATSRQIDSSNQPQHF